Listed below are T cell receptor beta chains from one sample, sequenced in a study of blood T cells in healthy people across ages. One entry per CDR3 protein results from TCRdb running MiXCR on the 5' RACE reads. Of around 1,500,000 distinct CDR3 sequences listed, 28% are singletons. The specimen was blood. Source of these receptors: a woman in her 30s in good health. CDR3s include the opening cysteine and the closing phenylalanine or tryptophan. The D gene is left open where the match is weak. For some rows the clone size is stated as once, few or many, or as a class when expanded; others skip it.

>many|TRBJ2-7|TRBD2|TRBV6-2/TRBV6-3
TGTGCCAGCAGTCACACTAGCGGGAGAACCTACGAGCAGTACTTC
CASSHTSGRTYEQYF
>.|TRBJ2-3|.|TRBV5-1
TGCGCCAGCAGCGGAGGGACCAACACAGATACGCAGTATTTT
CASSGGTNTDTQYF
>.|TRBJ2-6|.|TRBV4-3
TGCGCCAGCAGCCAAGAACCCAGGGCCGGTGGGGCCAACGTCCTGACTTTC
CASSQEPRAGGANVLTF
>few|TRBJ1-5|.|TRBV12-3/TRBV12-4
TGTGCCAGCAGTTCACCAGGGATTGGCAATCAGCCCCAGCATTTT
CASSSPGIGNQPQHF
>few|TRBJ1-1|.|TRBV6-2/TRBV6-3
TGTGCCAGCAGAACCAACCCGGGGGGCACTGAAGCTTTCTTT
CASRTNPGGTEAFF
>few|TRBJ2-4|.|TRBV10-1
TGCGCCAGCAGCTCTAGGGGGACTTCATACAATGAGCAGTACTTC
CASSSRGTSYNEQYF
>many|TRBJ2-1|.|TRBV6-2/TRBV6-3
TGTGCCAGCAGCCCAAGGGTAGGGGTTTACAATGAGCAGTTCTTC
CASSPRVGVYNEQFF
>.|TRBJ1-5|.|TRBV12-3/TRBV12-4
TGTGCCAGCAGTTTGTCGCGTTTAGGGCAGCCCCAGCATTTT
CASSLSRLGQPQHF
>few|TRBJ2-1|.|TRBV11-2
TGTGCCAGCAGCTTAGTACTAGCCCATGAGCAGTTCTTC
CASSLVLAHEQFF
>many|TRBJ2-4|.|TRBV9
TGTGCCAGCAGCGTATTTCCGGATTCCAAAAACATTCAGTACTTC
CASSVFPDSKNIQYF
>few|TRBJ2-5|.|TRBV6-1
TGTGCCAGCAGTGAAGGTCTGGGGGAGACCCAGTACTTC
CASSEGLGETQYF
>few|TRBJ1-1|.|TRBV5-1
TGCGCCAGCAGCTTAGAGGGACGGCCCCAGACTGAAGCTTTCTTT
CASSLEGRPQTEAFF
>.|TRBJ2-1|TRBD2|TRBV13
TGTGCCAGCAGCCAAGCCCGGGGGGCCTACAATGAGCAGTTCTTC
CASSQARGAYNEQFF
>few|TRBJ2-5|.|TRBV20-1
TGCAGTGCTAGCCCTGGACGGGGCCAAGAGACCCAGTACTTC
CSASPGRGQETQYF
>.|TRBJ2-3|.|TRBV11-1
TGTGCCAGCAGCCCCTGTTCCGGCGGCTTCACAGATACGCAGTATTTT
CASSPCSGGFTDTQYF
>.|TRBJ2-7|TRBD2|TRBV5-5
TGTGCCGGCAGCCTCGCCCTACGGGAGGGTTACGAGCAGTACTTC
CAGSLALREGYEQYF
>many|TRBJ2-1|.|TRBV20-1
TGCAGTGCTAGATTCAGCGGGAGAGGGGGCTATGAGCAGTTCTTC
CSARFSGRGGYEQFF